The rows below give T cell receptor beta chains drawn from one sample of a study of regulatory dendritic cells for organ transplantation. Libraries were prepared by immunoSEQ multiplex PCR; TCRdb keeps only in-frame clonotypes and omits some of them. Here the sample spans about 29,000 clones, around 80% being singletons. The source material was naive CD4+ T cells from blood. All receptors come from a human donor in good health. CDR3s include the opening cysteine and the closing phenylalanine or tryptophan. The D gene is left open where the match is weak. Rows may omit the clone size; those that give it use once, few, many or a size class.

v_gene	abundance	d_gene	j_gene	CDR3aa	CDR3nt
TRBV7-2	NA	NA	TRBJ2-3	CASSLVVSTDTQYF	TGTGCCAGCAGCTTAGTAGTTAGCACAGATACGCAGTATTTT
TRBV5-1	NA	NA	TRBJ2-3	CASSLGGRDTQYF	TGCGCCAGCAGCTTGGGGGGCAGGGATACGCAGTATTTT
TRBV6-1	NA	TRBD1	TRBJ1-2	CASSPTGGFSYGYTF	TGTGCCAGCAGCCCGACAGGGGGCTTCTCCTATGGCTACACCTTC
TRBV21-1	NA	NA	TRBJ2-2	CASKGASGGENTGELFF	TGTGCCAGCAAGGGCGCTAGCGGGGGTGAGAACACCGGGGAGCTGTTTTTT
TRBV10-3	NA	NA	TRBJ1-1	CAISESEGVNTEAFF	TGTGCCATCAGTGAGTCAGAGGGGGTGAACACTGAAGCTTTCTTT
TRBV5-1	NA	TRBD1	TRBJ1-1	CASSGTGGAFTEAFF	TGCGCCAGCAGCGGGACAGGGGGCGCGTTTACTGAAGCTTTCTTT
TRBV19	NA	NA	TRBJ2-1	CASSIQGLYNEQFF	TGTGCCAGTAGTATACAGGGCCTCTACAATGAGCAGTTCTTC
TRBV29-1	NA	TRBD1	TRBJ2-2	CSADRPNTGELFF	TGCAGCGCGGACAGGCCTAACACCGGGGAGCTGTTTTTT
TRBV19	NA	NA	TRBJ2-2	CASSTTGLPGELFF	TGTGCCAGTAGTACTACAGGTCTCCCCGGGGAGCTGTTTTTT
TRBV10-3	few	NA	TRBJ1-1	CAISEYFTEAFF	TGTGCCATCAGTGAGTACTTCACTGAAGCTTTCTTT
TRBV7-2	few	NA	TRBJ1-2	CASSSQAGRSYTF	TGTGCCAGCAGCTCTCAGGCTGGGCGAAGCTACACCTTC
TRBV18	NA	NA	TRBJ1-2	CASSPLRFRGEANYGYTF	TGTGCCAGCTCACCACTCCGATTTCGGGGGGAAGCTAACTATGGCTACACCTTC
TRBV5-4	once	NA	TRBJ2-7	CASSLDSGQTEQYF	TGTGCCAGCAGCTTGGACAGCGGACAGACCGAGCAGTACTTC
TRBV4-2	NA	TRBD2	TRBJ2-1	CASSQGSGYNEQFF	TGTGCCAGCAGCCAGGGTAGCGGGTACAATGAGCAGTTCTTC
TRBV5-1	NA	TRBD1	TRBJ2-7	CASSLGTGNYEQYF	TGCGCCAGCAGCTTGGGGACAGGGAACTACGAGCAGTACTTC
TRBV27	NA	NA	TRBJ2-7	CASSFPGYEQYF	TGTGCCAGCAGTTTCCCGGGTTACGAGCAGTACTTC
TRBV7-9	once	TRBD1	TRBJ2-1	CASSSPDRVNEQFF	TGTGCCAGCAGCTCCCCGGACAGGGTAAATGAGCAGTTCTTC